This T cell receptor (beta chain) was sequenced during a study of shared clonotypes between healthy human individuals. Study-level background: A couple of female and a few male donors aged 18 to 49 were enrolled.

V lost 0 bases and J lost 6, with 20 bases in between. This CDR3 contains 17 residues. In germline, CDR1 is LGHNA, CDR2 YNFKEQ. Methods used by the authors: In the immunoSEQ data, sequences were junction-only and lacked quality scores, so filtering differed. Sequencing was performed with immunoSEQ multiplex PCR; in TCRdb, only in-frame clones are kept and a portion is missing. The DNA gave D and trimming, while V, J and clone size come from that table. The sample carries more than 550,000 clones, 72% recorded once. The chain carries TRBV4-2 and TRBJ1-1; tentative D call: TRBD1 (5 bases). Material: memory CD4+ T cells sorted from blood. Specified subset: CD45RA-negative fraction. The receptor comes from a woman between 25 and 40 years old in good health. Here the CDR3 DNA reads TGTGCCAGCAGCCAAGATGTTCTAGGGGCCGGGAGGGCTGAAGCTTTCTTT. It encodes CASSQDVLGAGRAEAFF.